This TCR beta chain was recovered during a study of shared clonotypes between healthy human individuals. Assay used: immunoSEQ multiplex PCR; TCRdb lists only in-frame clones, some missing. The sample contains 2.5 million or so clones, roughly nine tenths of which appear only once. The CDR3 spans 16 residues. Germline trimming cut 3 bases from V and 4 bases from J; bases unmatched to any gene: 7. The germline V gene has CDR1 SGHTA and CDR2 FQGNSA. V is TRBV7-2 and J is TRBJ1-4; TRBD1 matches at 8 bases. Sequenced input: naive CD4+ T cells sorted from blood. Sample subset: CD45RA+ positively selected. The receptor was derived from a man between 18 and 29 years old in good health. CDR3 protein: CASSFVTGQVNEKLFF. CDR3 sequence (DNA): TGTGCCAGCAGCTTCGTTACGGGACAGGTTAATGAAAAACTGTTTTTT. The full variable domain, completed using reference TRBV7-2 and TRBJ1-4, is GAGVSQSPSNKVTEKGKDVELRCDPISGHTALYWYRQSLGQGLEFLIYFQGNSAPDKSGLPSDRFSAERTGGSVSTLTIQRTQQEDSAVYLCASSFVTGQVNEKLFFGSGTQLSVL.